Listed below are T cell receptor beta chains from one sample, sequenced in a study of regulatory T cells in long-lasting Graves disease. TCRdb called the multiplex PCR reads again in MiXCR, with one record for every CDR3 protein. The data hold roughly 400,000 distinct CDR3 sequences, with about 15% observed a single time. The same sample was also used in a study of T cells in Graves' hyperthyroidism and ophthalmopathy.

This material consisted of peripheral blood mononuclear cells (PBMCs), taken at new diagnosis, from a patient treated with antithyroid drugs. The receptors come from a woman aged 40 to 50 with Graves disease. Each CDR3 is given with its conserved first and last residue. Each record gives: CDR3 length, D gene, clone size, J gene, V gene, CDR3 DNA, CDR3 protein. A D gene is named only where the DNA matches it firmly. Expanded clones get a size class; other rows say once, few or many, or leave the size out.

len: 14; d_gene: .; abundance: many; j_gene: TRBJ1-2; v_gene: TRBV12-3/TRBV12-4; CDR3nt: TGTGCCAGCAGTTTTGGGACGGGGGCAGATGGCTACACCTTC; CDR3aa: CASSFGTGADGYTF
len: 19; d_gene: .; abundance: few; j_gene: TRBJ2-7; v_gene: TRBV5-1; CDR3nt: TGCGCCAGCAGCTTGGAATTCTTGGACGATCTGACACAACCCTACGAGCAGTACTTC; CDR3aa: CASSLEFLDDLTQPYEQYF
len: 14; d_gene: TRBD1; abundance: few; j_gene: TRBJ2-3; v_gene: TRBV20-1; CDR3nt: TGCAGTGCTCCCGACAGGGGAGGTACAGATACGCAGTATTTT; CDR3aa: CSAPDRGGTDTQYF
len: 15; d_gene: TRBD1; abundance: many; j_gene: TRBJ2-3; v_gene: TRBV7-3; CDR3nt: TGTGCCAGCAGCTCCCAGGACAGGGGCCTTGATACGCAGTATTTT; CDR3aa: CASSSQDRGLDTQYF
len: 15; d_gene: .; abundance: .; j_gene: TRBJ1-1; v_gene: TRBV6-5; CDR3nt: TGTGCCAGCAGTTACACCAGGGAGATGAACACTGAAGCTTTCTTT; CDR3aa: CASSYTREMNTEAFF
len: 15; d_gene: TRBD1; abundance: .; j_gene: TRBJ2-7; v_gene: TRBV11-2; CDR3nt: TGTGCCAGCAGCCCCGACAGGGGGAGCTCCTACGAGCAGTACTTC; CDR3aa: CASSPDRGSSYEQYF
len: 16; d_gene: .; abundance: few; j_gene: TRBJ1-1; v_gene: TRBV5-1; CDR3nt: TGCGCCAGCAGCTTGTCGACGTTAGTGCAAAGCACTGAAGCTTTCTTT; CDR3aa: CASSLSTLVQSTEAFF
len: 15; d_gene: TRBD2; abundance: .; j_gene: TRBJ2-7; v_gene: TRBV20-1; CDR3nt: TGCAGTGCTAGATCGCCGGGACTACGTTCCTACGAGCAGTACTTC; CDR3aa: CSARSPGLRSYEQYF
len: 13; d_gene: .; abundance: few; j_gene: TRBJ1-2; v_gene: TRBV18; CDR3nt: TGTGCCAGCTCCGAAATCGGGGGCAAAGGCTACACCTTC; CDR3aa: CASSEIGGKGYTF
len: 16; d_gene: TRBD1; abundance: many; j_gene: TRBJ2-1; v_gene: TRBV27; CDR3nt: TGTGCCAGCAGTTTAGAGGGGGCTGTATCCTACAATGAGCAGTTCTTC; CDR3aa: CASSLEGAVSYNEQFF
len: 14; d_gene: .; abundance: many; j_gene: TRBJ2-2; v_gene: TRBV7-9; CDR3nt: TGTGCCAGCAGCTTAAGCGGGAACACCGGGGAGCTGTTTTTT; CDR3aa: CASSLSGNTGELFF
len: 16; d_gene: .; abundance: .; j_gene: TRBJ1-2; v_gene: TRBV18; CDR3nt: TGTGCCAGCTCACCACACCCTGGGACGGCTAACTATGGCTACACCTTC; CDR3aa: CASSPHPGTANYGYTF
len: 15; d_gene: .; abundance: few; j_gene: TRBJ1-1; v_gene: TRBV27; CDR3nt: TGTGCCAGCAGTTTAGGTAGACAGCAGAACACTGAAGCTTTCTTT; CDR3aa: CASSLGRQQNTEAFF
len: 14; d_gene: TRBD2; abundance: few; j_gene: TRBJ2-2; v_gene: TRBV5-6; CDR3nt: TGTGCCAGCAGCTTCGGAGGGAGGGCCGGGGAGCTGTTTTTT; CDR3aa: CASSFGGRAGELFF
len: 14; d_gene: .; abundance: many; j_gene: TRBJ1-2; v_gene: TRBV6-1; CDR3nt: TGTGCCAGCAACCGCGCCGGGAGGTTCTATGGCTACACCTTC; CDR3aa: CASNRAGRFYGYTF
len: 17; d_gene: TRBD2; abundance: many; j_gene: TRBJ2-5; v_gene: TRBV19; CDR3nt: TGTGCCAGTAGTCAAGGGACTAGCGGGATTATGTCGGAGACCCAGTACTTC; CDR3aa: CASSQGTSGIMSETQYF
len: 14; d_gene: .; abundance: few; j_gene: TRBJ1-1; v_gene: TRBV5-1; CDR3nt: TGCGCCAGCAGCTTGGAACAGGGTAACACTGAAGCTTTCTTT; CDR3aa: CASSLEQGNTEAFF
len: 13; d_gene: .; abundance: many; j_gene: TRBJ2-7; v_gene: TRBV5-5; CDR3nt: TGTGCCAGCAGCTTCTTAACCTCCTACGAGCAGTACTTC; CDR3aa: CASSFLTSYEQYF
len: 14; d_gene: .; abundance: .; j_gene: TRBJ2-2; v_gene: TRBV9; CDR3nt: TGTGCCAGCAGCGTAGATCCACCAAAGGGGGAGCTGTTTTTT; CDR3aa: CASSVDPPKGELFF
len: 15; d_gene: .; abundance: many; j_gene: TRBJ2-1; v_gene: TRBV28; CDR3nt: TGTGCCAGCAGTTCGTCGTCTCAGGGGTACAATGAGCAGTTCTTC; CDR3aa: CASSSSSQGYNEQFF
len: 13; d_gene: .; abundance: many; j_gene: TRBJ2-7; v_gene: TRBV10-3; CDR3nt: TGTGCCATCAGCGGGACGTCCTCCTACGAGCAGTACTTC; CDR3aa: CAISGTSSYEQYF
len: 18; d_gene: .; abundance: few; j_gene: TRBJ1-4; v_gene: TRBV7-9; CDR3nt: TGTGCCAGCAGCTTAGGAAGAATTGATGGGGGTTTGGGTGAAAAACTGTTTTTT; CDR3aa: CASSLGRIDGGLGEKLFF
len: 13; d_gene: .; abundance: .; j_gene: TRBJ2-1; v_gene: TRBV7-3; CDR3nt: TGTGCCAGCAGCTTAACGGTGATGGGTGAGCAGTTCTTC; CDR3aa: CASSLTVMGEQFF
len: 14; d_gene: .; abundance: .; j_gene: TRBJ2-5; v_gene: TRBV7-9; CDR3nt: TGTGCCAGCAGCTTCAGACGGAGCCAAGAGACCCAGTACTTC; CDR3aa: CASSFRRSQETQYF
len: 14; d_gene: .; abundance: many; j_gene: TRBJ2-3; v_gene: TRBV5-1; CDR3nt: TGCGCCAGCAGCACTTCGGAAGTCACAGATACGCAGTATTTT; CDR3aa: CASSTSEVTDTQYF
len: 16; d_gene: TRBD2; abundance: .; j_gene: TRBJ2-5; v_gene: TRBV20-1; CDR3nt: TGCAGTGCTAGAGATCTTGAATCTAGCGGACAAGAGACCCAGTACTTC; CDR3aa: CSARDLESSGQETQYF
len: 12; d_gene: .; abundance: few; j_gene: TRBJ2-1; v_gene: TRBV28; CDR3nt: TGTGCCAGCAGTTTATACAGAAATGAGCAGTTCTTC; CDR3aa: CASSLYRNEQFF